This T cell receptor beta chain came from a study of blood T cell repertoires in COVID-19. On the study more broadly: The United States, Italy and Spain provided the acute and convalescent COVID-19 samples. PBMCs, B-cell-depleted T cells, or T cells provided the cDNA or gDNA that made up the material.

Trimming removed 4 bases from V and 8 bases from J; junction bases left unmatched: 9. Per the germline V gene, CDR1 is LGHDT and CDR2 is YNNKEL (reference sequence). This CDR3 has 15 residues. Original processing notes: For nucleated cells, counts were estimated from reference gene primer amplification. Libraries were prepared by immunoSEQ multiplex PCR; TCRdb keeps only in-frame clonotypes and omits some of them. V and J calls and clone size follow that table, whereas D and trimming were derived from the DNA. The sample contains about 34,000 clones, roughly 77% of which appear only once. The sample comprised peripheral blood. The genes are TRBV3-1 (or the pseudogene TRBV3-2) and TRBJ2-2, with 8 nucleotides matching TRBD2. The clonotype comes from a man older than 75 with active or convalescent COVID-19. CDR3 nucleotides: TGTGCCAGCAGCCGATCGGGAGGGCGTCCGGGGGAGCTGTTTTTT. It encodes CASSRSGGRPGELFF.